Below, 2 T cell receptor beta chains from the same sample are listed, as sequenced in a study of OX40 agonist ivuxolimab in advanced cancers. Libraries were built with the immunoSEQ multiplex PCR assay. As stored in TCRdb, this immuneACCESS dataset retains in-frame rearrangements with V and J assigned. A fraction of the clones does not appear; measured against another copy, unresolved V genes explain less than half of the discrepancy, and the remainder lacks a known reason. The sample profile shows roughly 50,000 clones; approximately 88% of them were found once. The ten largest clones capture around 10% of the sample. This sample comprised CD4+ or CD8+ T cells sorted from blood, obtained in a trial of the OX40 agonist ivuxolimab. All receptors derive from an adult with an advanced solid tumor such as melanoma, head and neck, liver or kidney cancer.

The gene calls are TRBV7-9 and TRBJ2-3, with 10 positions matching TRBD2. The CDR3 consists of 16 residues. V lost 5 bases and J lost 3; bases outside the gene matches: 8. CDR1 and CDR2 (germline): SEHNR, FQNEAQ (reference sequence). CDR3 in DNA: TGTGCCAGCAGCCTCCCCCTTAGCGGGGGGACAGATACGCAGTATTTT. Protein product: CASSLPLSGGTDTQYF.

The chain uses TRBV7-8 and TRBJ2-5; 8 bases are a match to TRBD2. This CDR3 comprises 18 residues. J gave up 2 bases and V 1 base, and 12 bases lay outside the gene matches. Germline CDR1 SGHVS, CDR2 FQNEAQ. The CDR3 sequence: CASSLVSGGSLLQETQYF. The CDR3 region has the DNA TGTGCCAGCAGCTTAGTGAGCGGGGGCTCCCTTTTACAAGAGACCCAGTACTTC. Using reference TRBV7-8 and TRBJ2-5 for the parts outside the CDR3, the full variable domain is GAGVSQSPRYKVAKRGQDVALRCDPISGHVSLFWYQQALGQGPEFLTYFQNEAQLDKSGLPSDRFFAERPEGSVSTLKIQRTQQEDSAVYLCASSLVSGGSLLQETQYFGPGTRLLVL.